This T cell receptor beta chain originates from a study of blood T cell repertoires in COVID-19. At the level of the study: The origin of the acute and convalescent COVID-19 samples was the United States, Italy and Spain. PBMCs, B-cell-depleted T cells, or T cells were the source of the cDNA or gDNA that made up the material.

Authors' analysis steps: Reference gene primer amplification gave estimated nucleated cell counts. The method was immunoSEQ multiplex PCR; TCRdb's version includes in-frame clones alone and lacks a portion of them. V and J calls and clone size come straight from that table; D and trimming were deduced from the DNA. The sample has approximately 82,000 clones; just under 85% are singletons. V was shortened by 3 bases and J by 4 bases, with 9 bases between the two germline ends. The CDR3 contains 12 residues. The V gene's germline CDR1 is SQVTM and CDR2 ANQGSEA. The rearrangement joins TRBV29-1 to TRBJ1-2, with unresolved D. The source material was peripheral blood. The TCR sequence derives from a woman aged 70 to 79 with active or convalescent COVID-19. The CDR3 DNA follows: TGCAGCGTTGACGAGACTAGCTATGGCTACACCTTC. It yields the protein CSVDETSYGYTF.